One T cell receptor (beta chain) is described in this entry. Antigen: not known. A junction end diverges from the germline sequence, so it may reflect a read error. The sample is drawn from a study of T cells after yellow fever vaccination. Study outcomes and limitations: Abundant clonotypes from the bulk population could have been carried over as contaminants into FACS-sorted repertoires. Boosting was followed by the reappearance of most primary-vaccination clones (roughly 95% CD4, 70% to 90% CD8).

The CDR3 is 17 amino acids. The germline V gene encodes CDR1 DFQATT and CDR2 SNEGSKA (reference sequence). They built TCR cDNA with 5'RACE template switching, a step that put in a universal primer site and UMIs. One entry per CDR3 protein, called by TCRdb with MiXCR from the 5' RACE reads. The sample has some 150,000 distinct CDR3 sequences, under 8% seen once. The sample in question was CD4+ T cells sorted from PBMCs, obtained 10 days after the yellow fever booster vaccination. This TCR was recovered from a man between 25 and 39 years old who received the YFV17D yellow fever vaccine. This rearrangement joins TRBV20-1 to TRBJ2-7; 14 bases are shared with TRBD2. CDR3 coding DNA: TGCTGTGCTAGAGGAGGACTAGCGGGAGGAATCTCCTACGAGCAGTACTTC. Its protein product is CCARGGLAGGISYEQYF.